These 26 T cell receptor beta chains were sequenced from one sample in a study of T cell responses to AZD1222 COVID-19 vaccine (TCRdb year 2021). Receptor amplification or capture employed the immunoSEQ multiplex PCR assay. Held by TCRdb, this immuneACCESS table contains in-frame sequences only and omits some clones. Under half of the omission traces to an unresolved V gene where checked; the cause of the rest is unknown. This sample gives around 97,000 clones in total; roughly 91% of them show up just once. 4% to 5.5% of the sample is in the top ten clones. What this sample's time point label stands for: baseline before first vaccination. This specimen consisted of peripheral blood, obtained on day 0 of AZD1222 vaccination. The receptors shown here come from an adult in good health.

V and J are TRBV28 and TRBJ1-2, with D possibly matching TRBD1 (5 bases). This CDR3 has 15 amino acids. Germline lookup yields CDR1 MDHEN and CDR2 SYDVKM. Trimming stripped 4 bases from V and 2 bases from J, with 14 bases between. The CDR3 spells CASSSTGFLNYGYTF. CDR3 DNA: TGTGCCAGCAGTTCTACAGGTTTCCTCAACTATGGCTACACCTTC.

The chain links TRBV3-1 (or the pseudogene TRBV3-2) to TRBJ1-2; D is ambiguous. This CDR3 has 13 residues. Between the trimmed V and J ends, which lost 1 base and 4 bases, there was a span of 7 bases. Germline values: CDR1 LGHDT, CDR2 YNNKEL (reference sequence). CDR3 DNA: TGTGCCAGCAGCCAAGGACCATCCTATGGCTACACCTTC. Its protein product is CASSQGPSYGYTF.

V and J are TRBV5-1 and TRBJ1-1; D may be TRBD1 (6 bases). The CDR3 length is 13 residues. Trimming took 3 bases from V and 2 from J, leaving 8 bases between them. Germline V gives CDR1 SGHRS, CDR2 YFSETQ. The DNA for the CDR3 is TGCGCCAGCAGCTCAGGGGTAAACACTGAAGCTTTCTTT. This codes for CASSSGVNTEAFF.

The CDR3: CASSQENRRDYGYTF. CDR3 sequence (DNA): TGTGCCAGCAGCCAAGAAAATCGTCGAGATTATGGCTACACCTTC. J is TRBJ1-2 and V is TRBV4-2; D unclear. In germline, CDR1 is LGHNA, CDR2 YNFKEQ. This CDR3 is built from 15 residues. With 0 bases removed from V and 5 bases from J, the gap between germline ends came to 13 bases.

V gene TRBV29-1 combines with J gene TRBJ1-1; D is uncertain. CDR3 length: 12 residues. Germline V gene lookup returns CDR1 SQVTM and CDR2 ANQGSEA. Trimming cost V 6 bases and J 6 bases, with 14 bases left between them. The CDR3 DNA sequence: TGCAGCGTGGCAGCGGGGTACGCTGAAGCTTTCTTT. Translation: CSVAAGYAEAFF.

To note about this clone: This sample also contains other DNA sequences that code for the same CDR3. This chain uses TRBV6-5 with TRBJ1-6; D might be TRBD1 (6 bases). The CDR3 is 13 residues long. Germline CDR1 MNHEY, CDR2 SVGAGI. Trimming removed 5 bases from V and 10 bases from J, with 12 bases in between. The CDR3 nucleotides are TGTGCCAGCAGTCGAACAGGGAACTCACCCCTCCACTTT. It translates to CASSRTGNSPLHF.

V and J are TRBV3-1 (or the pseudogene TRBV3-2) and TRBJ2-1; D gene ambiguous. Trimming removed 1 base at V and 4 bases at J, with 11 bases between. CDR1 and CDR2 (germline): LGHDT, YNNKEL (reference sequence). The CDR3 runs to 15 residues. This CDR3 reads CASSQGADAYNEQFF. The CDR3 coding sequence is TGTGCCAGCAGCCAAGGGGCAGATGCTTACAATGAGCAGTTCTTC.

The chain carries TRBV10-1 and TRBJ2-3; 8 bases line up with TRBD2. V lost 4 bases and J lost 5; bases outside the gene matches: 5. The CDR3 totals 14 residues. Germline-derived CDR1 and CDR2 are WNHNN and SYGVQD (reference sequence). For the CDR3, the DNA is TGCGCCAGCAGTGCCCCGGGAGGGGAAGATACGCAGTATTTT. This sequence encodes CASSAPGGEDTQYF.

The chain links TRBV7-3 to TRBJ2-2; D may be TRBD2 (7 bases). V lost 2 bases to trimming and J lost 6 bases, with 13 bases between them. CDR1 and CDR2 from the germline V gene are SGHTA and FQGTGA. The CDR3 consists of 15 residues. CDR3 sequence reads: CASSLFGGAPGELFF. CDR3 bases: TGTGCCAGCAGCTTATTTGGGGGGGCCCCCGGGGAGCTGTTTTTT.

The chain is built from TRBV28 and TRBJ2-7; 7 bases match TRBD1. Per the germline V gene, CDR1 is MDHEN and CDR2 is SYDVKM. V lost 4 bases to trimming and J lost 5 bases; unmatched junction nucleotides: 14. The CDR3 has 16 residues. The CDR3 reads CASSSFDRVAGDEQYF. As DNA, the CDR3 is TGTGCCAGCAGTTCCTTCGACAGGGTCGCAGGAGACGAGCAGTACTTC.

This rearrangement joins TRBV19 to TRBJ2-5; D is tentatively TRBD1 or TRBD2 (5 bases each). Germline CDR1 and CDR2: LNHDA and SQIVND (reference sequence). This CDR3 spans 14 amino acids. Trimming took off 4 bases at V and 5 bases at J, with 14 bases between the two ends. The CDR3 coding sequence is TGTGCCAGTAGTACCGGGACGGCCGGGGAGACCCAGTACTTC. Translation: CASSTGTAGETQYF.

The J gene is TRBJ1-2, the V gene TRBV29-1; 10 bases align to TRBD1. CDR1 SQVTM and CDR2 ANQGSEA come from the germline V gene. The J segment lost 4 bases and the V segment lost 7 bases, leaving 3 bases of the junction unmatched. This CDR3 has 12 residues. The CDR3 DNA follows: TGCAGCGGCAGGACAGGGGGCTATGGCTACACCTTC. Protein sequence: CSGRTGGYGYTF.

CDR3 coding DNA: TGTGCCGCAGGCCTCGGGCGGAGGGACTATGGCTACACCTTC. Residues: CAAGLGRRDYGYTF. The chain uses TRBV6-5 and TRBJ1-2; D call uncertain. Trimming removed 11 bases from V and 3 bases from J, with 19 bases in between. The CDR3 spans 14 residues. Germline values: CDR1 MNHEY, CDR2 SVGAGI.

The V gene is TRBV19, the J gene TRBJ2-5; D possibly corresponds to TRBD2 (7 bases). This CDR3 has 15 residues. V lost 3 bases and J lost 2, with 13 bases in between. CDR1 LNHDA and CDR2 SQIVND come from the germline V gene (reference sequence). The CDR3 bases are TGTGCCAGTAGTATCCGGGGGGCGGTACAAGAGACCCAGTACTTC. Its translation: CASSIRGAVQETQYF.

The chain couples TRBV3-1 (or the pseudogene TRBV3-2) to TRBJ2-3; TRBD2 agrees at 10 bases. The germline gives CDR1 LGHDT, CDR2 YNNKEL (reference sequence). The CDR3 has 14 amino acids. The junction had 2 bases not matched to a gene; V was cut back by 4 bases and J by 4 bases. The CDR3 nucleotides read TGTGCCAGCAGCCTAGGACTAGCGGCAGATACGCAGTATTTT. This gives the protein CASSLGLAADTQYF.

This chain's CDR3 is CASSYSSPVDYTF. The CDR3, as DNA: TGTGCCAGCAGTTACTCCTCCCCTGTCGACTACACCTTC. The chain combines TRBV6-5 with TRBJ1-2; D gene unclear. CDR3 length: 13 amino acids. The V end was cut by 0 bases, the J end by 10 bases, with 12 bases between. Germline CDR1 and CDR2: MNHEY and SVGAGI.

The rearrangement links TRBV7-9 to TRBJ1-4, with 8 bases matching TRBD1. Unmatched junction bases numbered 0, after V lost 1 base and J lost 5 bases. The germline CDR1 and CDR2 sequences are SEHNR and FQNEAQ (reference sequence). CDR3 length: 14 residues. CDR3 region: CASSLGTGNEKLFF. The CDR3 coding sequence is TGTGCCAGCAGCTTAGGGACAGGGAATGAAAAACTGTTTTTT.

The chain uses TRBV3-1 (or the pseudogene TRBV3-2) and TRBJ1-5, with D tentatively TRBD1 (5 bases). Trimming cost V 0 bases and J 8 bases, with 8 bases left between them. The CDR3 is made up of 13 amino acids. Per germline, CDR1 LGHDT and CDR2 YNNKEL (reference sequence). The CDR3 loop reads CASSQDGGEPQHF. CDR3 nucleotide sequence: TGTGCCAGCAGCCAAGATGGAGGGGAGCCCCAGCATTTT.

The J gene is TRBJ2-2, the V gene TRBV30; TRBD1 matches at 8 bases. The V segment lost 4 bases and the J segment 3 bases; nucleotides outside the gene matches: 4. Germline CDR1 and CDR2: GTSNPN and SVGIG (reference sequence). CDR3 length: 14 residues. The chain's CDR3 is CAWMGDRYTGELFF. For the CDR3, the DNA is TGTGCCTGGATGGGGGACAGGTACACCGGGGAGCTGTTTTTT.

The chain combines TRBV30 with TRBJ1-6, with 7 bases fitting TRBD1. Looked up from germline, CDR1 is GTSNPN and CDR2 is SVGIG (reference sequence). Trimming cost V 3 bases and J 5 bases; bases outside gene matches: 7. The CDR3 consists of 15 residues. The DNA of the CDR3 is TGTGCCTGGAGCCCAGGGGGGGGTGATAATTCACCCCTCCACTTT. This codes for CAWSPGGGDNSPLHF.

This clone was observed a handful of times. This sequence joins TRBV4-3 and TRBJ2-5, with 9 bases aligning to TRBD2. The CDR3 contains 15 residues. Germline CDR1 reads LGHNA; CDR2 reads YSLEER. Losses at the gene ends were 0 bases for V and 1 base for J; bases not matched to a gene: 0. The CDR3 DNA is TGCGCCAGCAGCCAAGAGCGGGGGGGCCAAGAGACCCAGTACTTC. This encodes CASSQERGGQETQYF.

V is TRBV4-1 and J is TRBJ2-3; possibly TRBD2 for D (7 bases). CDR1 is MGHRA and CDR2 is YSYEKL in the germline V gene. The CDR3 runs to 17 residues. V was pared by 0 bases and J by 1 base, with 14 bases between. CDR3 amino acids: CASSQDHREGGTDTQYF. Written as DNA, the CDR3 is TGCGCCAGCAGCCAAGATCATAGGGAGGGGGGCACAGATACGCAGTATTTT.

The CDR3 DNA is TGTGCCAGCAGCCAAGACGGTGGCTCTGGGGCCAACGTCCTGACTTTC. It translates to CASSQDGGSGANVLTF. The V gene is TRBV14, the J gene TRBJ2-6; no definite D call. CDR3 length equals 16 residues. Trimming left V 0 bases short and J 0 bases short, with 6 bases between. Per the germline V gene, CDR1 is SGHDN and CDR2 is FVKESK.

V is TRBV14 and J is TRBJ1-1; 8 nucleotides align to TRBD1. CDR1 is SGHDN, CDR2 FVKESK, per germline. This CDR3 region has 14 residues. The ends lost 0 bases at V and 6 bases at J; junction bases unmatched: 3. The CDR3 region has the DNA TGTGCCAGCAGCCAAGAATTCAGGGGGCCTGAAGCTTTCTTT. Amino acid sequence: CASSQEFRGPEAFF.

The chain couples TRBV21-1 to TRBJ1-6. TRBV21-1 is reported as a pseudogene. The CDR3 sequence is 15 residues long. Here the CDR3 DNA reads TGTGCCAGCAGCAATTCTTACCGGGCGGGTTCGGCCCTCCACTTT. It yields the protein CASSNSYRAGSALHF.

This rearrangement joins TRBV7-2 to TRBJ2-2; no clear D. V dropped 1 base and J dropped 6 bases, with 6 bases sitting between them. The CDR3 length is 13 residues. Germline CDR1 is SGHTA and CDR2 is FQGNSA. The DNA of the CDR3 is TGTGCCAGCAGCTTAGATCTGGCCGGGGAGCTGTTTTTT. This gives the protein CASSLDLAGELFF.